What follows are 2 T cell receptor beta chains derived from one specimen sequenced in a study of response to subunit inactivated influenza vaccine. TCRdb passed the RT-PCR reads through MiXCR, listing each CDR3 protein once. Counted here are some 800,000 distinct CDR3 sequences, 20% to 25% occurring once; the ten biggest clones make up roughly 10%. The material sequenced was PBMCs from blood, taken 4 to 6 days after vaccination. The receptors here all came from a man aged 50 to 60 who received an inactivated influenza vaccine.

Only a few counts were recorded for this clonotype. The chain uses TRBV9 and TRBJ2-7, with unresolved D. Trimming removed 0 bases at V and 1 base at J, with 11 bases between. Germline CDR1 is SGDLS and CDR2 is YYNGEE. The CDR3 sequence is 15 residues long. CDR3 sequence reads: CASSVDIGSSYEQYF. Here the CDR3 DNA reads TGTGCCAGCAGCGTAGACATTGGGTCGTCCTACGAGCAGTACTTC.

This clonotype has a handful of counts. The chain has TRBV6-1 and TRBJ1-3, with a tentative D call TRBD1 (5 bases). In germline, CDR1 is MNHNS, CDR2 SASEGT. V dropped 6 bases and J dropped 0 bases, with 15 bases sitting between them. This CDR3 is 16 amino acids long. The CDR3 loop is CASRSGTATSGNTIYF. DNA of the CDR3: TGTGCCAGCAGGTCCGGGACCGCTACCTCTGGAAACACCATATATTTT.